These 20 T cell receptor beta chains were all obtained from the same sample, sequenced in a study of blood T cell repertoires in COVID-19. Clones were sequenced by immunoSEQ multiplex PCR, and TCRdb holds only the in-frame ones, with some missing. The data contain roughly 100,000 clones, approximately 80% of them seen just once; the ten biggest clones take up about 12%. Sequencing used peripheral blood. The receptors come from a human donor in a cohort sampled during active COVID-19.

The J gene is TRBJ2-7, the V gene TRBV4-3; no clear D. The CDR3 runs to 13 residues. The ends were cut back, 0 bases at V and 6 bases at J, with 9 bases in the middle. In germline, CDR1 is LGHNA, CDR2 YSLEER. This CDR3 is CASSQDLSLEQYF. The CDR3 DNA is TGCGCCAGCAGCCAAGATCTTAGCCTCGAGCAGTACTTC.

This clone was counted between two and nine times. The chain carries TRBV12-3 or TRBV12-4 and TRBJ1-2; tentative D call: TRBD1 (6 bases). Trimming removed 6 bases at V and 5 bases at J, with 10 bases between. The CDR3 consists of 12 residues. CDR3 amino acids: CASRFGQYGYTF. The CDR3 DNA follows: TGTGCCAGCAGGTTCGGACAGTATGGCTACACCTTC.

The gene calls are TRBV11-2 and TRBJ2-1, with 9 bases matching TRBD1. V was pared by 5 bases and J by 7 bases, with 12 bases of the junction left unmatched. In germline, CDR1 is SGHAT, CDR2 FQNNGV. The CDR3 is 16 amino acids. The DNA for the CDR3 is TGTGCCAGCAGCCCGACCGGGACAGGGAAAGAAAATGAGCAGTTCTTC. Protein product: CASSPTGTGKENEQFF.

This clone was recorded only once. This CDR3 is CASSPGGLGGAGGTQYF. The CDR3 DNA reads as TGCGCCAGCAGCCCCGGAGGATTGGGGGGGGCTGGAGGGACCCAGTACTTC. The chain is built from TRBV5-1 and TRBJ2-5; a weak D match, TRBD2 (7 bases). Germline V CDR1 and CDR2: SGHRS, YFSETQ. The CDR3 loop spans 17 amino acids. V lost 4 bases to trimming and J lost 7 bases, with 26 bases between them. Full variable domain (rest looked up from reference TRBV5-1 and TRBJ2-5): KAGVTQTPRYLIKTRGQQVTLSCSPISGHRSVSWYQQTPGQGLQFLFEYFSETQRNKGNFPGRFSGRQFSNSRSEMNVSTLELGDSALYLCASSPGGLGGAGGTQYFGPGTRLLVL.

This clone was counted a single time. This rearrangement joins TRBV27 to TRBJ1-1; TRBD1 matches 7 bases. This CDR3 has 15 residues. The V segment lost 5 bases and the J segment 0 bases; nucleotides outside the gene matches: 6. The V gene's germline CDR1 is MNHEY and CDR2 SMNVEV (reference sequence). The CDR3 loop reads CASSITTGMNTEAFF. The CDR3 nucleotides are TGTGCCAGCAGTATCACGACAGGGATGAACACTGAAGCTTTCTTT.

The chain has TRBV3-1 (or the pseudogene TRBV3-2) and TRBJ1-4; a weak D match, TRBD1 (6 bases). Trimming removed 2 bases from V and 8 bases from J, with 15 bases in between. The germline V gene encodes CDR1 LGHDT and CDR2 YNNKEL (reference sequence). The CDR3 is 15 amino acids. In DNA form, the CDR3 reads TGTGCCAGCAGCCAAAAACAGGGTGTGGGCGAAAAACTGTTTTTT. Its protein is CASSQKQGVGEKLFF.

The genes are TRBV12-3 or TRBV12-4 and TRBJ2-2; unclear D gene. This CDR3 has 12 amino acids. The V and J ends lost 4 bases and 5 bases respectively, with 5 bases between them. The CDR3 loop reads CASSYGTGELFF. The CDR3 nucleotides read TGTGCCAGCAGTTACGGTACCGGGGAGCTGTTTTTT.

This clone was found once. This chain's CDR3 is CSAQQGYGYTF. Here the CDR3 DNA reads TGCAGTGCTCAACAGGGCTATGGCTACACCTTC. The chain recombines TRBV20-1 with TRBJ1-2; D possibly corresponds to TRBD1 (6 bases). CDR1 is DFQATT and CDR2 is SNEGSKA in the germline V gene (reference sequence). The ends were cut back, 5 bases at V and 4 bases at J, with 8 bases in the middle. This CDR3 is 11 amino acids long.

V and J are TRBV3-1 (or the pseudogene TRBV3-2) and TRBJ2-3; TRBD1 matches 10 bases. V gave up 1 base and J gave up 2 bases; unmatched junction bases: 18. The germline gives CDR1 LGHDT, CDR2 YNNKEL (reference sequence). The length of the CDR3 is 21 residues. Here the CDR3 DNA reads TGTGCCAGCAGCCAAGGACTAGAGACAGGGGGCGCGCACCTTTTCACAGATACGCAGTATTTT. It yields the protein CASSQGLETGGAHLFTDTQYF.

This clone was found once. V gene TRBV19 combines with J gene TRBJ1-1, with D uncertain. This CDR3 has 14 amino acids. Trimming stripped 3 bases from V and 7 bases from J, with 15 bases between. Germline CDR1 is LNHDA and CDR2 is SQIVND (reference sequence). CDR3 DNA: TGTGCCAGTAGTATGGGCAGGTCATCCGGTGAAGCTTTCTTT. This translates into CASSMGRSSGEAFF.

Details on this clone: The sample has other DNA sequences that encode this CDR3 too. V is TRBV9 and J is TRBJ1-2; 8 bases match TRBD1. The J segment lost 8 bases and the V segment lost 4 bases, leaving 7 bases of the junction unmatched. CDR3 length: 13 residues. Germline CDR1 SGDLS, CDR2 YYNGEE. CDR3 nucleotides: TGTGCCAGCAGCCCCGGACAGGGTGACGGCTACACCTTC. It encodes CASSPGQGDGYTF.

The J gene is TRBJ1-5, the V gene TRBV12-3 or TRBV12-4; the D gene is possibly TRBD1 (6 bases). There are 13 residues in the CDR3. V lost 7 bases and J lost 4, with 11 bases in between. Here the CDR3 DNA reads TGTGCCAGCAAGGGGGACACTAATCAGCCCCAGCATTTT. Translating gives CASKGDTNQPQHF.

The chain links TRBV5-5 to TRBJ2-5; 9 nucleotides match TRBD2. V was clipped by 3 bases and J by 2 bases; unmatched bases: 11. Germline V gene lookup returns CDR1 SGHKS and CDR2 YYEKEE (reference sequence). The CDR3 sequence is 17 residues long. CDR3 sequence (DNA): TGTGCCAGCAGCTGGAGGGCCGGCAGCGGGGGGCAAGAGACCCAGTACTTC. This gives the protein CASSWRAGSGGQETQYF. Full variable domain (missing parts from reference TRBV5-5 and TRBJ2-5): DAGVTQSPTHLIKTRGQQVTLRCSPISGHKSVSWYQQVLGQGPQFIFQYYEKEERGRGNFPDRFSARQFPNYSSELNVNALLLGDSALYLCASSWRAGSGGQETQYFGPGTRLLVL.

CDR3 bases: TGTGCCAGCTCACCGGCGCTAGCGGGGGGGAATGAGCAGTTCTTC. This encodes CASSPALAGGNEQFF. The V call is TRBV18, the J call TRBJ2-1; 12 bases are a match to TRBD2. The CDR3 runs to 15 residues. The trim removed 3 bases at V and 7 bases at J, leaving 4 bases unmatched. Per germline, CDR1 KGHSH and CDR2 LQKENI.

CDR3 coding DNA: TGTGCCAGCAGCAAAATGCGGACAGGGGTCACTGAAGCTTTCTTT. Its protein is CASSKMRTGVTEAFF. The rearrangement joins TRBV21-1 to TRBJ1-1; TRBD1 is taken as the D call from the table, unchecked against the DNA. TRBV21-1 is a pseudogene locus. CDR3 length: 15 amino acids.

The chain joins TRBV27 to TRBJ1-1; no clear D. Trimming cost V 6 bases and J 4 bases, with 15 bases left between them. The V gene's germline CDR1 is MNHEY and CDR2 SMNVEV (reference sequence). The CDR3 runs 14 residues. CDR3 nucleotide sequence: TGTGCCAGCAGGAGGAGGTTGGCGGGCACTGAAGCTTTCTTT. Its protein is CASRRRLAGTEAFF.

The CDR3, as DNA: TGTGCCAGCAGCCAAGGACAGGGGAACTATGGCTACACCTTC. Its translation is CASSQGQGNYGYTF. This chain joins TRBV7-2 and TRBJ1-2; 9 positions match TRBD1. V shed 5 bases, J shed 2 bases, and the junction held 3 bases outside the gene matches. This CDR3 has 14 amino acids. In germline, CDR1 is SGHTA, CDR2 FQGNSA.

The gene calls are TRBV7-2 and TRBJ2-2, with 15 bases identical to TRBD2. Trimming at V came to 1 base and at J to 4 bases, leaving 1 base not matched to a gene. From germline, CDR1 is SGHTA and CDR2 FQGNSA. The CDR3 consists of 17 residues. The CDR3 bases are TGTGCCAGCAGCTTAGGGACTAGCGGGGGGGGCACCGGGGAGCTGTTTTTT. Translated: CASSLGTSGGGTGELFF.

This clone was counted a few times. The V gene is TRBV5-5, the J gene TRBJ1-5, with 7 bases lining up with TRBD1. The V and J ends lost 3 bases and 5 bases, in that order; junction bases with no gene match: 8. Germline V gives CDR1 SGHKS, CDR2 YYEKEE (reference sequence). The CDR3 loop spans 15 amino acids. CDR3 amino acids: CASSSTITGDQPQHF. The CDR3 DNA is TGTGCCAGCAGCTCTACCATCACAGGGGATCAGCCCCAGCATTTT.

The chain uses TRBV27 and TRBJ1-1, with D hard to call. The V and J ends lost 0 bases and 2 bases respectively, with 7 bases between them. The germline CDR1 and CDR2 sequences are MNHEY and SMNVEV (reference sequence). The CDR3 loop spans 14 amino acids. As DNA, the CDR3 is TGTGCCAGCAGTTTATCGCGGCAAAACACTGAAGCTTTCTTT. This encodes CASSLSRQNTEAFF.